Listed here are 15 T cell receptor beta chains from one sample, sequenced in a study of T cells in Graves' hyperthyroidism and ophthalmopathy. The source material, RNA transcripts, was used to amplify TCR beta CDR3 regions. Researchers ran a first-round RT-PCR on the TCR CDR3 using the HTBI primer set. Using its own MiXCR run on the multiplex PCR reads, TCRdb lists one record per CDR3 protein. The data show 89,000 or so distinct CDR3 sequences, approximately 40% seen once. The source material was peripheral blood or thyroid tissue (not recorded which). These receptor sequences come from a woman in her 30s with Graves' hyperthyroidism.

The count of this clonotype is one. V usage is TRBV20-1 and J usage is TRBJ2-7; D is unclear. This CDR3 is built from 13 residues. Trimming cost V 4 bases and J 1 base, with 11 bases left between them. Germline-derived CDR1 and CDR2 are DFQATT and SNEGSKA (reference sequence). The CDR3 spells CSATGRKSYEQYF. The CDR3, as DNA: TGCAGTGCTACCGGACGGAAATCCTACGAGCAGTACTTC.

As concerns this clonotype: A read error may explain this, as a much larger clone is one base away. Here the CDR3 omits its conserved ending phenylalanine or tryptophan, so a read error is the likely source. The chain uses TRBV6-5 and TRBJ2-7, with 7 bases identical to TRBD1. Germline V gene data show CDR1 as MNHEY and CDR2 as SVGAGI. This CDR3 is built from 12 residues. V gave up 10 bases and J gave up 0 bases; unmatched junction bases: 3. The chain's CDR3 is CATGTASYEQYL. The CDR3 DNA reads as TGTGCCACCGGGACAGCCTCCTACGAGCAGTACCTC.

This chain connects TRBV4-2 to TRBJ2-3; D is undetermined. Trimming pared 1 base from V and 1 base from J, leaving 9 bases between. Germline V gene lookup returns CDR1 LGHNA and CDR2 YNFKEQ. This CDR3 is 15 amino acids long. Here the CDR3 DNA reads TGTGCCAGCAGCCAAGGTGTGGACGGCACAGATACGCAGTATTTT. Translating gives CASSQGVDGTDTQYF.

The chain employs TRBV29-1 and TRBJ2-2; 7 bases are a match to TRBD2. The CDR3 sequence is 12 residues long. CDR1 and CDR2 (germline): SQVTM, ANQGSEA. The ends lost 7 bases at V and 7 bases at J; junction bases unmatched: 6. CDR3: CSAQTGGGELFF. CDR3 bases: TGCAGCGCCCAGACGGGGGGCGGGGAGCTGTTTTTT.

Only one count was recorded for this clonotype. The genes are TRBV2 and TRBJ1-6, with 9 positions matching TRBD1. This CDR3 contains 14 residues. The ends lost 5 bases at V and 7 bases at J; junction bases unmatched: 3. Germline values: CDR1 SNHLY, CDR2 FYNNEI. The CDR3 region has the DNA TGTGCCAGCAGTCAAGACAGGGGGAATTCACCCCTCCACTTT. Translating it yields CASSQDRGNSPLHF.

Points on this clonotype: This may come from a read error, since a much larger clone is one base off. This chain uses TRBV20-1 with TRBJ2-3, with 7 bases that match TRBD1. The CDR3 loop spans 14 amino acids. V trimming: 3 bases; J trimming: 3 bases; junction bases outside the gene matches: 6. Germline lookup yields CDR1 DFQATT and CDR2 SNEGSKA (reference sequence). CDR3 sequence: CSASNLDRTDTQYF. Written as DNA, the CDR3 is TGCAGTGCTAGCAACCTGGACAGGACAGATACGCAGTATTTT.

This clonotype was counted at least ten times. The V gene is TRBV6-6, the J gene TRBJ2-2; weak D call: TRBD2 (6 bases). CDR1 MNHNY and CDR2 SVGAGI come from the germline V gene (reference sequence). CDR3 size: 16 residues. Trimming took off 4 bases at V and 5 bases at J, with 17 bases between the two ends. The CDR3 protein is CASSLEGTPLTGELFF. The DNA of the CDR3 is TGTGCCAGCAGTTTGGAGGGGACCCCACTAACCGGGGAGCTGTTTTTT.

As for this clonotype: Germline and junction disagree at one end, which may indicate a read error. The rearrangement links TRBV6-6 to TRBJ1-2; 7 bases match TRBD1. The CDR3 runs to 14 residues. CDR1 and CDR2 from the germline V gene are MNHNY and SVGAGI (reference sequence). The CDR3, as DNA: TGCGCCAGCACACAGGACAGGCTCCCTCTGGGCTACACCTTC. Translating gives CASTQDRLPLGYTF.

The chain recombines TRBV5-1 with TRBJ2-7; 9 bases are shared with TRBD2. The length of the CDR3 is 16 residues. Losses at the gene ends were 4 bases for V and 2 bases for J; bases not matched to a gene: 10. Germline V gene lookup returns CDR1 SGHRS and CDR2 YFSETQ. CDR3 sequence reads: CASSPGMGLAPYEQYF. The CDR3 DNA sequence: TGCGCCAGCAGCCCCGGGATGGGACTAGCCCCCTACGAGCAGTACTTC.

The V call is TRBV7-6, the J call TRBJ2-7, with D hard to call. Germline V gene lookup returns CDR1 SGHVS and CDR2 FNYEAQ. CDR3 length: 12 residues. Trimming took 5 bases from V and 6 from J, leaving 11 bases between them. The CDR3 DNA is TGTGCCAGCAGCCACCTGGGTAGCGAGCAGTACTTC. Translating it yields CASSHLGSEQYF.

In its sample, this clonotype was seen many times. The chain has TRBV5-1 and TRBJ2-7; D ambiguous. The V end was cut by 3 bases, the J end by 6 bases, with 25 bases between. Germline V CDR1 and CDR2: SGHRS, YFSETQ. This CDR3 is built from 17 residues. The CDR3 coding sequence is TGCGCCAGCAGCTCTGCCCCCCTAGGTAGCTTTATTTGCGAGCAGTACTTC. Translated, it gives CASSSAPLGSFICEQYF.

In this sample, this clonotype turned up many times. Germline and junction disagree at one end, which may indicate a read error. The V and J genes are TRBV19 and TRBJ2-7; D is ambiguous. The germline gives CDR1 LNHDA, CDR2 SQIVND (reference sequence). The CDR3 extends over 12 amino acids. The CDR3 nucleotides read TGTGCCAGCAGTATGAGTGGGGACGAGCAGTACTTC. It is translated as CASSMSGDEQYF.

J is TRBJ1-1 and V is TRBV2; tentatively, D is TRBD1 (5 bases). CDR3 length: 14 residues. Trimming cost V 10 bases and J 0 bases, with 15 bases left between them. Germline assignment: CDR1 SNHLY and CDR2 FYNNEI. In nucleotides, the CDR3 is TGTGCCACTAACATCGGGGGGTTGAACACTGAAGCTTTCTTT. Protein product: CATNIGGLNTEAFF.

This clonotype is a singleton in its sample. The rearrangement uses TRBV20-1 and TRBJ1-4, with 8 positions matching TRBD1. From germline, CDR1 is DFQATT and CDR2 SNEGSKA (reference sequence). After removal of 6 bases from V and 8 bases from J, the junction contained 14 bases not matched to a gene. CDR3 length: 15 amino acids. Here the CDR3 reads CSASSQGQAYEKLFF. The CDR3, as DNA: TGCAGTGCCAGTTCGCAGGGACAGGCATACGAAAAACTGTTTTTT.

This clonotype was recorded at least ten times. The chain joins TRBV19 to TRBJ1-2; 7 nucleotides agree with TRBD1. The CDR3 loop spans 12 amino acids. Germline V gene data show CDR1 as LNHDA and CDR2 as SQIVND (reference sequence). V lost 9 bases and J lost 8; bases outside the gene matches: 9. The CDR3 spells CASQYRGGGYTF. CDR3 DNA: TGTGCCAGCCAGTACAGGGGCGGAGGCTACACCTTC.